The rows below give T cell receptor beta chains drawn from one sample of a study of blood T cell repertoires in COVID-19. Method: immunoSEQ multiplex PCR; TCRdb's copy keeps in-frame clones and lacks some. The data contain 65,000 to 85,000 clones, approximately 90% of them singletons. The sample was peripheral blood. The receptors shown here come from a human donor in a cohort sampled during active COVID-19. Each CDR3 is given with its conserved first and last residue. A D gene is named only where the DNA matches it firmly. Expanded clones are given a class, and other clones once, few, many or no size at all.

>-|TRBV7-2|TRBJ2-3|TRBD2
CASSRRGGTDTQYF
TGTGCCAGCAGCAGACGGGGGGGCACAGATACGCAGTATTTT
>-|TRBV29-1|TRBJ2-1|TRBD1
CSVERGQGNEQFF
TGCAGCGTTGAAAGGGGGCAGGGGAATGAGCAGTTCTTC
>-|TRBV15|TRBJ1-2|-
CATSRERTVLGYTF
TGTGCCACCAGCAGAGAACGGACAGTTTTGGGCTACACCTTC
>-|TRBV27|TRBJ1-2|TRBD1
CASSPQGAGGYTF
TGTGCCAGCAGTCCCCAGGGGGCAGGCGGCTACACCTTC
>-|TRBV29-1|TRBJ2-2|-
CSVTGYNTGELFF
TGCAGCGTTACAGGGTATAACACCGGGGAGCTGTTTTTT
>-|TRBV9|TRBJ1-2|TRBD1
CASSGGDRNFYGYTF
TGTGCCAGCAGCGGGGGGGACAGGAATTTCTATGGCTACACCTTC
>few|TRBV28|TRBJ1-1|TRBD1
CASSLRTGEAFF
TGTGCCAGCAGTTTGAGGACAGGGGAAGCTTTCTTT
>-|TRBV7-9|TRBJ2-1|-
CASSFEGTPNNEQFF
TGTGCCAGCAGCTTTGAAGGGACACCTAACAATGAGCAGTTCTTC
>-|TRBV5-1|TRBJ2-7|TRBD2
CASSTGTSGRPREQYF
TGCGCCAGCAGCACCGGGACTAGCGGGAGACCCCGGGAGCAGTACTTC
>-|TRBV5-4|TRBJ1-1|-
CASSLSVNTEAFF
TGTGCCAGCAGCTTGTCGGTAAACACTGAAGCTTTCTTT
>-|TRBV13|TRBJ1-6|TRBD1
CASSLGDRVSPLHF
TGTGCCAGCAGCTTAGGTGACAGGGTATCACCCCTCCACTTT
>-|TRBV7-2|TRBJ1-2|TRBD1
CASSLDRQGVDGYTF
TGTGCCAGCAGCTTAGACCGACAGGGGGTCGATGGCTACACCTTC
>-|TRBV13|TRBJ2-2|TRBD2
CASSLISGLAGSTGELFF
TGTGCCAGCAGCTTAATATCCGGGCTAGCGGGGAGCACCGGGGAGCTGTTTTTT
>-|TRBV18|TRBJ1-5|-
CASSPESTGSNQPQHF
TGTGCCAGCTCACCAGAAAGTACAGGTAGCAATCAGCCCCAGCATTTT
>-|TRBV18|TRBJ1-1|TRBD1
CASSPNRGLSVNTEAFF
TGTGCCAGCTCACCAAACAGGGGGCTTTCGGTGAACACTGAAGCTTTCTTT
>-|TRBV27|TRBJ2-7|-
CASRNFGGRSYEQYF
TGTGCCAGCCGCAATTTCGGAGGGAGGAGCTACGAGCAGTACTTC
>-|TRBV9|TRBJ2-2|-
CASSSSPGDPTGELFF
TGTGCCAGCAGCTCCTCCCCGGGGGACCCCACCGGGGAGCTGTTTTTT
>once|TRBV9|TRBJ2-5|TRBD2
CASSLGLAGDLAGETQYF
TGTGCCAGCAGCTTAGGACTAGCGGGAGATCTGGCGGGAGAGACCCAGTACTTC
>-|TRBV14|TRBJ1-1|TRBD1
CASSLGTGGTEAFF
TGTGCCAGCAGCCTGGGGACAGGGGGCACTGAAGCTTTCTTT
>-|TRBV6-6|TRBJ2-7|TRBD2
CASSYSSPTSGYEQYF
TGTGCCAGCAGTTACTCGAGCCCGACTAGCGGCTACGAGCAGTACTTC
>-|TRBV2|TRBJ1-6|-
CASSTDKGPLHF
TGTGCCAGCAGTACGGACAAAGGGCCCCTCCACTTT
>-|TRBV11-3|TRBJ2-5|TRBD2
CASSLGLAGQETQYF
TGTGCCAGCAGTTTGGGACTAGCGGGACAAGAGACCCAGTACTTC
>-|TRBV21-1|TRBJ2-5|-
CASSSPFLGLSQETQYF
TGTGCCAGCAGCTCACCCTTCCTCGGACTTTCACAAGAGACCCAGTACTTC
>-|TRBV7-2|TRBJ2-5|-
CASSPGRGAGAPRAQYF
TGTGCCAGCAGCCCAGGGAGGGGCGCGGGGGCCCCGCGGGCCCAGTACTTC
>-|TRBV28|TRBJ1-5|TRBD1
CASSSRTGSNQPQHF
TGTGCCAGCAGTTCGCGGACAGGGAGCAATCAGCCCCAGCATTTT
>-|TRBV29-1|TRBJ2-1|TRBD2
CSVGSGRARDEQFF
TGCAGCGTTGGCAGCGGGAGGGCTAGGGATGAGCAGTTCTTC
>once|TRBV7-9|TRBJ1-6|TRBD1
CASSSGQGRSPLHF
TGTGCCAGCAGCTCGGGACAGGGGCGTTCACCCCTCCACTTT
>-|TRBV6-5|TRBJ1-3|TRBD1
CASSYTGGTGNTIYF
TGTGCCAGCAGTTACACAGGGGGAACTGGAAACACCATATATTTT
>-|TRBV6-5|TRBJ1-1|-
CASSYRVNTEAFF
TGTGCCAGCAGCTATCGGGTGAACACTGAAGCTTTCTTT
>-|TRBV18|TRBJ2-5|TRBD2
CASSPPNSGGQETQYF
TGTGCCAGCTCACCACCGAACAGCGGGGGACAAGAGACCCAGTACTTC
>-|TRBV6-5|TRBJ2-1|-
CASSKTGISYNEQFF
TGTGCCAGCAGTAAGACAGGAATCTCCTACAATGAGCAGTTCTTC
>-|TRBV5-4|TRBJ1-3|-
CASSLGGHSGNTIYF
TGTGCCAGCAGCTTAGGGGGTCACTCTGGAAACACCATATATTTT
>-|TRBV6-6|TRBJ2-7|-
CASSGGGTPYEQYF
TGTGCCAGCTCGGGCGGCGGGACCCCCTACGAGCAGTACTTC
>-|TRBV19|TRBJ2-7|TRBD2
CASSILLAAAYEQYF
TGTGCCAGTAGTATCCTACTAGCGGCCGCCTACGAGCAGTACTTC
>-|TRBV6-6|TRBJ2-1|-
CASSYSVSNEQFF
TGTGCCAGCAGTTACTCCGTCTCTAATGAGCAGTTCTTC
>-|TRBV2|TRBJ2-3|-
CASSEALASDTQYF
TGTGCCAGCAGTGAAGCGCTAGCGTCAGATACGCAGTATTTT
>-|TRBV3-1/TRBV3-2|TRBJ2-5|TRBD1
CASRDRGRGETQYF
TGTGCCAGCAGGGACAGGGGGCGCGGGGAGACCCAGTACTTC
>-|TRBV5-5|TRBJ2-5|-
CASSLGAAYQETQYF
TGTGCCAGCAGCCTGGGCGCAGCGTACCAAGAGACCCAGTACTTC
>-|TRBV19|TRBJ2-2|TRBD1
CASSSRTGRTGELFF
TGTGCCAGTAGTTCGCGGACAGGGAGAACCGGGGAGCTGTTTTTT
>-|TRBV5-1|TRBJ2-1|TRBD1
CASSPLRDRVVNEQFF
TGCGCCAGCAGCCCCCTTCGGGACAGGGTTGTCAATGAGCAGTTCTTC
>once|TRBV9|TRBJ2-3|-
CASSVEGRTDLDTQYF
TGTGCCAGCAGCGTAGAGGGGCGGACCGACCTAGATACGCAGTATTTT
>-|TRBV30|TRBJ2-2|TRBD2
CAWGLAVGELFF
TGTGCCTGGGGACTAGCGGTCGGGGAGCTGTTTTTT
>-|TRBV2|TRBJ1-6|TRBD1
CASSGGQLNSPLHF
TGTGCCAGCAGTGGGGGACAGTTGAATTCACCCCTCCACTTT
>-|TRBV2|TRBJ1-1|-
CASRRGSKTEAFF
TGTGCCAGCAGGCGGGGCTCGAAGACTGAAGCTTTCTTT
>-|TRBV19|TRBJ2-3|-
CASSIAGSTDTQYF
TGTGCCAGTAGTATCGCAGGGAGCACAGATACGCAGTATTTT
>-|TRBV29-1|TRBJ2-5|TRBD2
CSVELWGLAGDRGETQYF
TGCAGCGTTGAACTTTGGGGACTAGCGGGAGACCGGGGGGAGACCCAGTACTTC
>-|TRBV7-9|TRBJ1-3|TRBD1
CASRGQSGNTIYF
TGTGCCAGCCGGGGACAGTCTGGAAACACCATATATTTT
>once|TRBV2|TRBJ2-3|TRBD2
CASQPAGAPLNAF
TGTGCCAGCCAACCAGCGGGAGCCCCGCTTAATGCTTTT
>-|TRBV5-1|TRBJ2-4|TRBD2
CASSLEPGTSGGRAKNIQYF
TGCGCCAGCAGCTTGGAACCCGGGACTAGCGGGGGGCGAGCCAAAAACATTCAGTACTTC
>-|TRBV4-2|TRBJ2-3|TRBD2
CASSQDLAETSARDTQYF
TGTGCCAGCAGCCAAGACCTCGCGGAGACTAGCGCGAGGGATACGCAGTATTTT
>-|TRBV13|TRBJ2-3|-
CASSSYLTDTQYF
TGTGCCAGCAGCTCCTACCTCACAGATACGCAGTATTTT
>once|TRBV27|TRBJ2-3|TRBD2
CASSLGTSGSTDTQYF
TGTGCCAGCAGTTTGGGGACTAGCGGGAGCACAGATACGCAGTATTTT
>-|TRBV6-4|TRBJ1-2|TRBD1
CASSVLAGGLGYGYTF
TGTGCCAGCAGTGTCTTGGCAGGGGGCTTGGGCTATGGCTACACCTTC
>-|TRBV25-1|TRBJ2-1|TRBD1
CASSAGQGTYNEQFF
TGTGCCAGCAGTGCGGGACAGGGGACCTACAATGAGCAGTTCTTC
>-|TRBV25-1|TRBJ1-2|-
CASSGGDGYTF
TGTGCCAGCAGTGGGGGGGATGGCTACACCTTC
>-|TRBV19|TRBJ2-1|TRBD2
CASGSGGAVNEQFF
TGTGCCTCAGGCAGCGGGGGGGCCGTAAATGAGCAGTTCTTC
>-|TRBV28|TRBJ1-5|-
CASSLGGPGNQPQHF
TGTGCCAGCAGTTTGGGGGGTCCTGGCAATCAGCCCCAGCATTTT
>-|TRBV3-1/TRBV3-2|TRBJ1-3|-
CASSQREGRISGNTIYF
TGTGCCAGCAGCCAAAGGGAGGGGCGGATCTCTGGAAACACCATATATTTT
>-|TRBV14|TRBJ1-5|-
CASSQVVQAPLHSNQPQHF
TGTGCCAGCAGCCAAGTAGTCCAGGCTCCCCTTCATAGCAATCAGCCCCAGCATTTT
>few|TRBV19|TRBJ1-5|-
CASSSYSPVGNQPQHF
TGTGCCAGTAGTTCATATAGTCCGGTAGGCAATCAGCCCCAGCATTTT